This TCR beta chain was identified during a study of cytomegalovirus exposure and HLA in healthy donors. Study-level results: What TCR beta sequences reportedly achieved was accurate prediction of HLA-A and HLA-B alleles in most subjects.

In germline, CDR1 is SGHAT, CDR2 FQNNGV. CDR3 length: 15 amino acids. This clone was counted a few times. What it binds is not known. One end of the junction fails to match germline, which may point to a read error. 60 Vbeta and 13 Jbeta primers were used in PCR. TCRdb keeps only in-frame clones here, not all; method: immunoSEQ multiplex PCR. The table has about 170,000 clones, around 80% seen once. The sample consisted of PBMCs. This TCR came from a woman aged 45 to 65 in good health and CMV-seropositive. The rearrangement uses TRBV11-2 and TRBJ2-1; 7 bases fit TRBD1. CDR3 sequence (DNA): TGTGCCAGCAGCGTAGACAGGGTCTCCTACAATGAGCAGTTCTTC. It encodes CASSVDRVSYNEQFF.